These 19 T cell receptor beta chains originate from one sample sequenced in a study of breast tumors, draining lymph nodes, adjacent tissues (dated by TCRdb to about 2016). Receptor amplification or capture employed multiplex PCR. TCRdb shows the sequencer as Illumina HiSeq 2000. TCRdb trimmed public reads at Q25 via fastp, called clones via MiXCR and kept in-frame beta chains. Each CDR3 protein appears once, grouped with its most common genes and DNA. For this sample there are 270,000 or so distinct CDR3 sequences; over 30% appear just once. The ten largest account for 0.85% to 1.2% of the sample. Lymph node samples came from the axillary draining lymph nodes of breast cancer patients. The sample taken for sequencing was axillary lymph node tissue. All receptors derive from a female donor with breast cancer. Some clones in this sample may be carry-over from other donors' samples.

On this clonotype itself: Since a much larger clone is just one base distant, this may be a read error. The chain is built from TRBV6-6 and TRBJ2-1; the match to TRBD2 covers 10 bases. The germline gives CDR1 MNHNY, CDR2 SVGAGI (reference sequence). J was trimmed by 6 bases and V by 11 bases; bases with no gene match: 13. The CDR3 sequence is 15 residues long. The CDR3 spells CAGAMRLAGANEQFF. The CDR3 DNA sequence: TGTGCCGGCGCAATGCGGCTAGCGGGAGCCAATGAGCAGTTCTTC.

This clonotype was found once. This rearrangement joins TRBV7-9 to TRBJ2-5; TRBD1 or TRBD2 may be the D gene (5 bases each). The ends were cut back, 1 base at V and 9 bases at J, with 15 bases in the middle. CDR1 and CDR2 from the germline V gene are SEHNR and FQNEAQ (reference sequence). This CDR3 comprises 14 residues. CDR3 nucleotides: TGTGCCAGCAGCTTAGATGGGGGAAGAGGGTCCCAGTACTTC. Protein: CASSLDGGRGSQYF.

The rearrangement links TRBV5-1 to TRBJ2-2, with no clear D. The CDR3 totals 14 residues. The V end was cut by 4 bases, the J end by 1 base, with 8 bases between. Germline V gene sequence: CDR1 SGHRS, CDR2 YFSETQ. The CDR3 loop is CASSATGNTGELFF. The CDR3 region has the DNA TGCGCCAGCAGCGCGACGGGGAACACCGGGGAGCTGTTTTTT.

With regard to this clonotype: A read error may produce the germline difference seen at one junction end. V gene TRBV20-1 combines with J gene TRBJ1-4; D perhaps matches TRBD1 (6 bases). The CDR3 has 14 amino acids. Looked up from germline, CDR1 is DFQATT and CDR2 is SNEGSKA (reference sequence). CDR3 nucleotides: TGCAGTGCTATATCAGGGGCAACTATTGAAAAACTGTCTTTT. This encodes CSAISGATIEKLSF.

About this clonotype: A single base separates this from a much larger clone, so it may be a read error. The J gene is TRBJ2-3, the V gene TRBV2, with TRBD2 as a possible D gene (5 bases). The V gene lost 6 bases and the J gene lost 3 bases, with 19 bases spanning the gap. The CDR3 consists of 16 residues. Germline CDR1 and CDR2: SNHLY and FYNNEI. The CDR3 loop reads CASSSGRGSATDTQYF. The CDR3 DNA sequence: TGTGCCAGCAGCTCAGGCCGTGGGAGTGCGACAGATACGCAGTATTTT.

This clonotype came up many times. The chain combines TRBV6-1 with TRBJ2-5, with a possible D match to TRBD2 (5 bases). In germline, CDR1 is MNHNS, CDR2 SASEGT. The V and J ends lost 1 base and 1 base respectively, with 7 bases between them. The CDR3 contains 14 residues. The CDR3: CASSEGGLQETQYF. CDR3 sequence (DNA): TGTGCCAGCAGTGAAGGCGGACTCCAAGAGACCCAGTACTTC.

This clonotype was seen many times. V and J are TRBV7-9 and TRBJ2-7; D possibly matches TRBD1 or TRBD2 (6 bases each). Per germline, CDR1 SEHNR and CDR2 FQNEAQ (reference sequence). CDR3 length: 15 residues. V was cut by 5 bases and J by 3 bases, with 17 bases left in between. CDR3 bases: TGTGCCAGCAGCCCTGGAGGGGGAACAGGCTACGAGCAGTACTTC. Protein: CASSPGGGTGYEQYF.

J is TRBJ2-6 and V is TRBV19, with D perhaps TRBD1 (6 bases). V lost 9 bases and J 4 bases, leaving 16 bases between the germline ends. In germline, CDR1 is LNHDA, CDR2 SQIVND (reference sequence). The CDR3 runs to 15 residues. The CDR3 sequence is CASKDSRRGANVLTF. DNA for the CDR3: TGTGCCAGCAAGGACAGTCGAAGGGGGGCCAACGTCCTGACTTTC.

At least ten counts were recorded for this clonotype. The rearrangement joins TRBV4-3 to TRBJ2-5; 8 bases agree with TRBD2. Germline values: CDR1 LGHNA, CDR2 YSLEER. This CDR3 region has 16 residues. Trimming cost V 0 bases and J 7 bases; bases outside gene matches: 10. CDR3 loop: CASSQDREGRGGTQYF. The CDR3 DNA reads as TGCGCCAGCAGCCAAGATCGGGAGGGCCGAGGGGGGACCCAGTACTTC.

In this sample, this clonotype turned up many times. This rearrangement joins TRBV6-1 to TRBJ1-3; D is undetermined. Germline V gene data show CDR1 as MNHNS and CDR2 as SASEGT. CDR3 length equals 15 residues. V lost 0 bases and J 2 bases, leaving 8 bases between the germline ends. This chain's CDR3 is CASSEAPGTGNTIYF. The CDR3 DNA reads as TGTGCCAGCAGTGAAGCTCCAGGAACTGGAAACACCATATATTTT.

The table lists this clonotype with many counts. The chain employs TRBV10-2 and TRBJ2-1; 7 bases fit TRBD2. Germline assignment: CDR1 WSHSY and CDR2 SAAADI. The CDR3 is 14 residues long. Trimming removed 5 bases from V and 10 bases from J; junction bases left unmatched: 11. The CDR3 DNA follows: TGCGCCAGCAGTTATAGTGGGAGGGACGAGGAGCAGTTCTTC. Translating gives CASSYSGRDEEQFF.

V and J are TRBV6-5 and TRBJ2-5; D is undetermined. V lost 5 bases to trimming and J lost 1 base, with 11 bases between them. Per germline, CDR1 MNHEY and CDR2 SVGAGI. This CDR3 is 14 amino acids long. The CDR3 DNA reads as TGTGCCAGCAGTCACGGTGTAGGCCAAGAGACCCAGTACTTC. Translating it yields CASSHGVGQETQYF.

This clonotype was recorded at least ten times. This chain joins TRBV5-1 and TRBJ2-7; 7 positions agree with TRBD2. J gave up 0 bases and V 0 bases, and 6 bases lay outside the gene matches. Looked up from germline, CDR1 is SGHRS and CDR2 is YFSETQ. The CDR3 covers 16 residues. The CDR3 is CASSLASGTASYEQYF. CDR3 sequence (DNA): TGCGCCAGCAGCTTGGCCAGCGGGACGGCCTCCTACGAGCAGTACTTC.

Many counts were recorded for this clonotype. In nucleotides, the CDR3 is TGTGCCAGCAAACCCGAGGGGCGGGCGGGTAGCACAGATACGCAGTATTTT. It yields the protein CASKPEGRAGSTDTQYF. The rearrangement links TRBV12-3 or TRBV12-4 to TRBJ2-3, with D possibly being TRBD1 or TRBD2 (5 bases each). V lost 7 bases and J 0 bases, leaving 20 bases between the germline ends. The CDR3 covers 17 residues.

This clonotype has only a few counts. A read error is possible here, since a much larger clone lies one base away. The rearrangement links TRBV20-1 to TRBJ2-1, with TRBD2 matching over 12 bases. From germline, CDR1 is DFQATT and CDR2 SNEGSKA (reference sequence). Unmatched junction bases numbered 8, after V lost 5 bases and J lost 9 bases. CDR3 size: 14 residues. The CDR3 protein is CSACLAGGRTEQFF. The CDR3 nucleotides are TGCAGTGCTTGTCTAGCGGGAGGGCGGACTGAGCAGTTCTTC.

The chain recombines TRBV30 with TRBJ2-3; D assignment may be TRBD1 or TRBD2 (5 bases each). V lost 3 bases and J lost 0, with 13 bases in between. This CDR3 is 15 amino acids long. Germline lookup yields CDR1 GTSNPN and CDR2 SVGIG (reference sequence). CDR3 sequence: CAWRTEGRSTDTQYF. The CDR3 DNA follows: TGTGCCTGGAGAACCGAGGGGCGCAGCACAGATACGCAGTATTTT.

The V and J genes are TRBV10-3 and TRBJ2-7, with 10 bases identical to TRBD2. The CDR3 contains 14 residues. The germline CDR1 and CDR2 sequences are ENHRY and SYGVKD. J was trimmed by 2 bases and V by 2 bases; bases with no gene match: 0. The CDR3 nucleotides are TGTGCCATCAGTGAGGGACTAGCGGCCTACGAGCAGTACTTC. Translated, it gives CAISEGLAAYEQYF.

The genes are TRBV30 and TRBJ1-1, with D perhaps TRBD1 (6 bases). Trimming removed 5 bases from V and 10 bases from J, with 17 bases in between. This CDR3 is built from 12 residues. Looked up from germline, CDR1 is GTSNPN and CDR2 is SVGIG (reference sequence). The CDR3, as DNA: TGTGCCTGGCGCTCCAGGGGATTTGGAGCTTTCTTT. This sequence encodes CAWRSRGFGAFF.

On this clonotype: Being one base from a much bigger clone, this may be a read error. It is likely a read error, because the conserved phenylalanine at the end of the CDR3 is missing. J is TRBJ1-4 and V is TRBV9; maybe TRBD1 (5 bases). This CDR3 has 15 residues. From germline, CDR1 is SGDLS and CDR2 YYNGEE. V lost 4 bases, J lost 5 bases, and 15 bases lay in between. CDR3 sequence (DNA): TGTGCCAGCAGCCTCCTTGGGGGTAGAAATGAAAAACTGTTTCTT. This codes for CASSLLGGRNEKLFL.